In its sample, the clone carrying this T cell receptor beta chain was seen a few times. Its antigen is as yet unknown. This record belongs to a study of beta chain features in type 1 diabetes. Study as a whole: Patients looked much like healthy donors when it came to age, gender and cell yields. Whole-study findings and limits: When cDNA is sequenced, cells with high TCR expression could be over-represented.

Reverse transcription of all isolated RNA meant that expressed TCRB transcripts were sequenced. Generated by immunoSEQ multiplex PCR, the TCRdb table keeps only in-frame clones and is missing some. The table records 970,000 or so clones, roughly 15% of them present only once. Trimming removed 5 bases from V and 1 base from J; junction bases left unmatched: 15. Germline CDR1 SGHTA, CDR2 FQGNSA. The CDR3 is made up of 19 amino acids. Central memory, naive, regulatory and stem cell-like memory CD4+ cells were sorted by CD45RO/CCR7/CD25/CD127/CD95/CD27. Material: naive CD4+ T cells from blood. This TCR derives from a woman under 30 in good health. The V and J genes are TRBV7-2 and TRBJ2-4; 9 bases map to TRBD1. CDR3 residues: CASSPRTGDFIWAKNIQYF. The DNA of the CDR3 is TGTGCCAGCAGCCCAAGGACAGGGGACTTCATCTGGGCCAAAAACATTCAGTACTTC.